The 30 T cell receptor beta chains presented below share a single source sample, sequenced in a study of technical replicates of blood from a handful of donors. Repertoires were generated with immunoSEQ multiplex PCR, while TCRdb's copy carries only in-frame clones and drops some. The sample records more than 90,000 clones, nearly 97% being singletons. Sequencing used T cells isolated from PBMCs. The receptors derive from a human donor in good health.

This chain links TRBV4-1 with TRBJ1-5; D might be TRBD1 (5 bases). There are 17 residues in the CDR3. The V end lost 0 bases, the J end lost 10 bases, and 22 bases lay between the germline ends. Germline V gene data show CDR1 as MGHRA and CDR2 as YSYEKL. The DNA of the CDR3 is TGCGCCAGCAGCCAAGATCCGCCAGGGATGGGGGGGGGACCCCAGCATTTT. The encoded protein is CASSQDPPGMGGGPQHF.

The V call is TRBV19, the J call TRBJ2-7; D unclear. The length of the CDR3 is 12 residues. The germline V and J ends were trimmed by 0 bases and 6 bases, with 6 bases remaining between them. The germline V gene encodes CDR1 LNHDA and CDR2 SQIVND (reference sequence). The CDR3 DNA reads as TGTGCCAGTAGTATAGACAGATCCGAGCAGTACTTC. Translating gives CASSIDRSEQYF.

The chain is built from TRBV13 and TRBJ2-5; D call uncertain. V lost 4 bases and J lost 2, with 5 bases in between. Germline CDR1 is PRHDT and CDR2 is FYEKMQ (reference sequence). The CDR3 totals 12 residues. The CDR3 DNA sequence: TGTGCCAGCAGCTCTATACAAGAGACCCAGTACTTC. Its protein product is CASSSIQETQYF.

The J gene is TRBJ1-5, the V gene TRBV6-5; D is perhaps TRBD1 (6 bases). This CDR3 region has 16 residues. Germline loops: CDR1 MNHEY, CDR2 SVGAGI. V gave up 4 bases and J gave up 1 base, with 14 bases separating them. The CDR3 reads CASSWGGASSNQPQHF. The DNA of the CDR3 is TGTGCCAGCAGTTGGGGGGGGGCGTCAAGCAATCAGCCCCAGCATTTT.

The chain uses TRBV2 and TRBJ2-4, with TRBD2 matching over 11 bases. CDR3 length equals 15 residues. With 6 bases clipped from V and 10 bases from J, the junction kept 11 bases outside the gene matches. Germline V gives CDR1 SNHLY, CDR2 FYNNEI. DNA of the CDR3: TGTGCCAGCAGAGTCGGTAGCGGGAGGGCCCGGATTCAGTACTTC. Translating it yields CASRVGSGRARIQYF.

The DNA for the CDR3 is TGTGCCAGCAGTGGGACAGGTTTTTTGAACACTGAAGCTTTCTTT. Translated, it gives CASSGTGFLNTEAFF. The chain uses TRBV6-1 and TRBJ1-1; 7 bases are shared with TRBD1. Germline lookup yields CDR1 MNHNS and CDR2 SASEGT. CDR3 length: 15 amino acids. The J segment lost 0 bases and the V segment lost 4 bases, leaving 5 bases of the junction unmatched.

The chain uses TRBV14 and TRBJ1-2; D may be TRBD1 (6 bases). The germline gives CDR1 SGHDN, CDR2 FVKESK. V was pared by 3 bases and J by 7 bases, with 15 bases between. The CDR3 spans 14 residues. This CDR3 reads CASSHSRGAPGYTF. CDR3 bases: TGTGCCAGCAGCCATTCGCGGGGGGCGCCTGGCTACACCTTC.

This clone was seen a handful of times. The chain recombines TRBV19 with TRBJ1-2; 8 positions match TRBD1. From germline, CDR1 is LNHDA and CDR2 SQIVND (reference sequence). V trimming: 6 bases; J trimming: 4 bases; junction bases outside the gene matches: 10. The CDR3 loop spans 15 amino acids. The CDR3 nucleotides are TGTGCCAGTAGGGCGAAATGGACAGGGAGCTATGGCTACACCTTC. Translating gives CASRAKWTGSYGYTF. The full variable domain, with the rest looked up from reference TRBV19 and TRBJ1-2, is DGGITQSPKYLFRKEGQNVTLSCEQNLNHDAMYWYRQDPGQGLRLIYYSQIVNDFQKGDIAEGYSVSREKKESFPLTVTSAQKNPTAFYLCASRAKWTGSYGYTFGSGTRLTVV.

As regards this clone: Compared with germline, one end of the junction differs, possibly owing to a read error. The gene calls are TRBV4-1 and TRBJ2-7; 8 bases align to TRBD1. This CDR3 is built from 13 residues. The germline CDR1 and CDR2 sequences are MGHRA and YSYEKL. CDR3 amino acids: CASSLDRAYEQHF. CDR3 in DNA: TGCGCCAGCAGCCTGGACAGGGCCTACGAGCAGCACTTC.

This chain links TRBV2 with TRBJ1-2, with D perhaps TRBD1 (6 bases). This CDR3 region has 13 residues. Germline assignment: CDR1 SNHLY and CDR2 FYNNEI. The V gene lost 2 bases and the J gene lost 8 bases, with 12 bases spanning the gap. The CDR3 loop reads CASSEYRVEGYTF. CDR3 sequence (DNA): TGTGCCAGCAGTGAATACAGGGTTGAAGGCTACACCTTC.

Only one count was recorded for this clone. V and J are TRBV11-2 and TRBJ2-2; 8 nucleotides match TRBD1. The germline gives CDR1 SGHAT, CDR2 FQNNGV. Unmatched junction bases numbered 8, after V lost 2 bases and J lost 6 bases. This CDR3 has 16 amino acids. This chain's CDR3 is CASSLIGQGGAGELFF. The CDR3 DNA is TGTGCCAGCAGCTTAATTGGACAGGGAGGCGCCGGGGAGCTGTTTTTT.

The gene calls are TRBV11-2 and TRBJ2-1; D is undetermined. V lost 5 bases to trimming and J lost 7 bases, with 12 bases between them. The length of the CDR3 is 13 residues. The germline V gene has CDR1 SGHAT and CDR2 FQNNGV. CDR3 in amino acids: CASSRVIANEQFF. CDR3 bases: TGTGCCAGCAGCCGAGTGATCGCTAATGAGCAGTTCTTC. Complete variable domain (other parts from reference TRBV11-2 and TRBJ2-1): EAGVAQSPRYKIIEKRQSVAFWCNPISGHATLYWYQQILGQGPKLLIQFQNNGVVDDSQLPKDRFSAERLKGVDSTLKIQPAKLEDSAVYLCASSRVIANEQFFGPGTRLTVL.

The V call is TRBV21-1, the J call TRBJ2-6; the table assigns TRBD2, which was not confirmed against the DNA. TRBV21-1 is a known pseudogene. This CDR3 spans 15 amino acids. In nucleotides, the CDR3 is TGTGCCAGCAGCAATAATCGCTCTGGGGCCAACGTCCTGACTTTC. The encoded protein is CASSNNRSGANVLTF.

The V and J genes are TRBV28 and TRBJ1-2; 10 nucleotides agree with TRBD1. Germline CDR1 MDHEN, CDR2 SYDVKM. The CDR3 loop spans 13 amino acids. V was clipped by 3 bases and J by 8 bases; unmatched bases: 3. CDR3 in DNA: TGTGCCAGCAGTTTTGGGACAGGGGACGGCTACACCTTC. Amino acid sequence: CASSFGTGDGYTF.

V and J are TRBV5-1 and TRBJ2-2, with D maybe TRBD2 (6 bases). Trimming took 9 bases from V and 0 from J, leaving 12 bases between them. The CDR3 length is 14 residues. Germline V lookup: CDR1 SGHRS, CDR2 YFSETQ. CDR3 in amino acids: CATRDFANTGELFF. CDR3 DNA sequence: TGCGCCACTCGGGACTTCGCGAACACCGGGGAGCTGTTTTTT.

The rearrangement links TRBV6-1 to TRBJ2-7; 7 bases align to TRBD1. Germline lookup yields CDR1 MNHNS and CDR2 SASEGT. The CDR3 contains 15 residues. V was clipped by 7 bases and J by 2 bases; unmatched bases: 11. Written as DNA, the CDR3 is TGTGCCAGCACTCACACCGGGACAGAACCCTACGAGCAGTACTTC. Encoded protein: CASTHTGTEPYEQYF.

This chain joins TRBV13 and TRBJ1-2; 7 nucleotides align to TRBD1. V trimming: 8 bases; J trimming: 4 bases; junction bases outside the gene matches: 16. Germline lookup yields CDR1 PRHDT and CDR2 FYEKMQ (reference sequence). The CDR3 is made up of 16 amino acids. Written as DNA, the CDR3 is TGTGCCAGCCATAGGCAGACAGGGTTTGGGAGCTATGGCTACACCTTC. Protein product: CASHRQTGFGSYGYTF.

The chain recombines TRBV7-8 with TRBJ2-1, with a weak D call TRBD1 (6 bases). CDR1 is SGHVS and CDR2 is FQNEAQ in the germline V gene. Trimming cost V 4 bases and J 9 bases, with 10 bases left between them. This CDR3 is 12 amino acids long. The CDR3 nucleotides are TGTGCCAGCAGCTCCACAGGGTTTGAGCAGTTCTTC. Its protein is CASSSTGFEQFF.

The V gene is TRBV19, the J gene TRBJ1-1; possibly TRBD1 for D (5 bases). Germline V lookup: CDR1 LNHDA, CDR2 SQIVND (reference sequence). CDR3 length: 15 amino acids. Between the trimmed V and J ends, which lost 6 bases and 4 bases, there was a span of 18 bases. The CDR3, as DNA: TGTGCCAGTAGCCCCTCGCAGGGTGTCGGCACTGAAGCTTTCTTT. It translates to CASSPSQGVGTEAFF.

The V gene is TRBV2, the J gene TRBJ2-2; TRBD1 aligns across 7 bases. CDR1 and CDR2 (germline): SNHLY, FYNNEI. Trimming at V came to 5 bases and at J to 1 base, leaving 4 bases not matched to a gene. CDR3 length: 15 amino acids. CDR3 in amino acids: CASSQRTGNTGELFF. As DNA, the CDR3 is TGTGCCAGCAGTCAAAGGACAGGGAACACCGGGGAGCTGTTTTTT. The variable domain in full, completed from reference TRBV2 and TRBJ2-2, reads EPEVTQTPSHQVTQMGQEVILRCVPISNHLYFYWYRQILGQKVEFLVSFYNNEISEKSEIFDDQFSVERPDGSNFTLKIRSTKLEDSAMYFCASSQRTGNTGELFFGEGSRLTVL.

The chain employs TRBV18 and TRBJ2-3, with TRBD2 identical over 12 bases. Germline assignment: CDR1 KGHSH and CDR2 LQKENI. The CDR3 runs to 16 residues. The ends lost 2 bases at V and 6 bases at J; junction bases unmatched: 6. The CDR3 spells CASSPFTSGGKDTQYF. CDR3 sequence (DNA): TGTGCCAGCTCACCATTTACTAGCGGGGGGAAGGATACGCAGTATTTT.

This chain uses TRBV6-1 with TRBJ1-5, with TRBD1 as a possible D gene (6 bases). Germline V CDR1 and CDR2: MNHNS, SASEGT. The CDR3 is 14 residues long. V was clipped by 6 bases and J by 3 bases, with 12 bases between them. CDR3 DNA sequence: TGTGCCAGCAGGATCACAGGGAACAATCAGCCCCAGCATTTT. This gives the protein CASRITGNNQPQHF.

This chain connects TRBV19 to TRBJ1-5; no firm D call. The CDR3 totals 15 residues. CDR1 and CDR2 (germline): LNHDA, SQIVND (reference sequence). With 3 bases removed from V and 4 bases from J, the gap between germline ends came to 13 bases. CDR3 residues: CASSIFPGTNQPQHF. The CDR3 DNA reads TGTGCCAGTAGTATTTTCCCGGGTACGAATCAGCCCCAGCATTTT.

The gene calls are TRBV11-2 and TRBJ1-3; D possibly corresponds to TRBD1 (5 bases). The CDR3 loop spans 18 amino acids. V shed 0 bases and J shed 1 base, with 16 bases lying between them. The germline V gene encodes CDR1 SGHAT and CDR2 FQNNGV. CDR3 sequence (DNA): TGTGCCAGCAGCTTAGATCATTGGCAGGGATCGTCTGGAAACACCATATATTTT. Its translation is CASSLDHWQGSSGNTIYF. The full variable domain, completed using reference TRBV11-2 and TRBJ1-3, is EAGVAQSPRYKIIEKRQSVAFWCNPISGHATLYWYQQILGQGPKLLIQFQNNGVVDDSQLPKDRFSAERLKGVDSTLKIQPAKLEDSAVYLCASSLDHWQGSSGNTIYFGEGSWLTVV.

The gene calls are TRBV27 and TRBJ1-1; tentatively, D is TRBD1 (5 bases). Trimming stripped 3 bases from V and 2 bases from J, with 16 bases between. The CDR3 covers 16 residues. Germline values: CDR1 MNHEY, CDR2 SMNVEV (reference sequence). CDR3 residues: CASSLVRGSFNTEAFF. In nucleotides, the CDR3 is TGTGCCAGCAGTTTGGTTCGGGGGAGCTTTAACACTGAAGCTTTCTTT.

The V call is TRBV6-5, the J call TRBJ2-7, with D maybe TRBD1 (6 bases). Looked up from germline, CDR1 is MNHEY and CDR2 is SVGAGI. The CDR3 has 14 amino acids. V shed 2 bases and J shed 2 bases, with 10 bases lying between them. In DNA, the CDR3 is TGTGCCAGCAGTTACAGAGGGACAACCTACGAGCAGTACTTC. Its protein is CASSYRGTTYEQYF.

V and J are TRBV7-2 and TRBJ1-1; D unresolved. V lost 5 bases and J lost 3, with 16 bases in between. CDR3 length equals 15 residues. The germline CDR1 and CDR2 sequences are SGHTA and FQGNSA. The chain's CDR3 is CASSPDFGSYTEAFF. As DNA, the CDR3 is TGTGCCAGCAGCCCAGACTTCGGTTCTTACACTGAAGCTTTCTTT.

The chain employs TRBV5-6 and TRBJ1-1; unclear D gene. Per germline, CDR1 SGHDT and CDR2 YYEEEE. This CDR3 region has 14 residues. V lost 2 bases and J 2 bases, leaving 10 bases between the germline ends. The CDR3, as DNA: TGTGCCAGCAGCTTTGAAGGAGAAAACACTGAAGCTTTCTTT. Translation: CASSFEGENTEAFF.

This chain links TRBV6-1 with TRBJ1-4; D is possibly TRBD1 (6 bases). CDR3 size: 12 residues. Trimming left V 4 bases short and J 14 bases short, with 14 bases between. Germline V gene data show CDR1 as MNHNS and CDR2 as SASEGT. CDR3 bases: TGTGCCAGCAGTGGACCTACAGGGCGGCTGTTTTTT. Residues: CASSGPTGRLFF.

This chain uses TRBV28 with TRBJ2-3; possibly TRBD2 for D (6 bases). Germline V CDR1 and CDR2: MDHEN, SYDVKM. The CDR3 runs 15 residues. Trimming removed 6 bases at V and 2 bases at J, with 15 bases between. The chain's CDR3 is CASSRPREATDTQYF. The DNA of the CDR3 is TGTGCCAGCAGCAGACCGCGGGAAGCCACAGATACGCAGTATTTT. Drawing the rest from reference TRBV28 and TRBJ2-3, the complete variable domain is DVKVTQSSRYLVKRTGEKVFLECVQDMDHENMFWYRQDPGLGLRLIYFSYDVKMKEKGDIPEGYSVSREKKERFSLILESASTNQTSMYLCASSRPREATDTQYFGPGTRLTVL.